This TCR beta chain was found in a study of blood T cell repertoires in COVID-19. Turning to the study itself: Specimens from acute and convalescent COVID-19 originated in the United States, Italy and Spain.

Per the original data handling: Reference gene primer amplification gave nucleated cell count estimates. Profiling relied on immunoSEQ multiplex PCR, and the TCRdb table lists in-frame clones only, not all of them. V and J calls and clone size follow that table, whereas D and trimming were derived from the DNA. The sample contains 130,000 to 150,000 clones, 79% of which appear only once. The CDR3 length is 13 residues. With 7 bases removed from V and 8 bases from J, the gap between germline ends came to 17 bases. Germline CDR1 and CDR2: PRHDT and FYEKMQ (reference sequence). The sample comprised peripheral blood. V and J are TRBV13 and TRBJ1-1; D not resolved. The sequence derives from a man aged 50 to 60 with active or convalescent COVID-19. CDR3 region: CASNSGFGREAFF. CDR3 coding DNA: TGTGCCAGCAACTCGGGGTTTGGGAGAGAAGCTTTCTTT.